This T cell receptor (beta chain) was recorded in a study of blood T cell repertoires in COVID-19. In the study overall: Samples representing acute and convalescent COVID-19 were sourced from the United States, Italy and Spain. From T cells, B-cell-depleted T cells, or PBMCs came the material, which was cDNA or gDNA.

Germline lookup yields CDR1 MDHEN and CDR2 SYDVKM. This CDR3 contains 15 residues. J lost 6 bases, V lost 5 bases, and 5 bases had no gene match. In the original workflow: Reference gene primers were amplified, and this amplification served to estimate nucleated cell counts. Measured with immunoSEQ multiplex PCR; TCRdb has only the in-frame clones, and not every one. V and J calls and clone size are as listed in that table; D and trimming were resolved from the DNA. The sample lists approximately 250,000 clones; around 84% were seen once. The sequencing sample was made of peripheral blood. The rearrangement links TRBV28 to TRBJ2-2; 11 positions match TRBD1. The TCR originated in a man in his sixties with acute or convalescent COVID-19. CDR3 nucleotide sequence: TGTGCCAGCAGTCCAAGGACAGGGGGCCCCGGGGAGCTGTTTTTT. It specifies CASSPRTGGPGELFF.